This entry lists 19 T cell receptor beta chains sequenced from one sample in a study. TCRdb reprocessed the RT-PCR reads with MiXCR, giving one entry per CDR3 protein. The sample shows about 680,000 distinct CDR3 sequences, 12% to 15% of them seen only once. The sample comprised memory CD4+ T cells from blood. These receptors were taken from a female donor in good health, serving as a healthy control.

This clonotype was counted a few times. V and J are TRBV5-1 and TRBJ1-1, with TRBD1 matching over 8 bases. V lost 1 base to trimming and J lost 0 bases; unmatched junction nucleotides: 8. Germline V gene lookup returns CDR1 SGHRS and CDR2 YFSETQ. The CDR3 runs 17 residues. The CDR3 sequence is CASSLTGQVIMNTEAFF. CDR3 DNA: TGCGCCAGCAGCTTGACGGGACAGGTAATCATGAACACTGAAGCTTTCTTT.

This clonotype was observed a handful of times. The chain joins TRBV10-3 to TRBJ1-3; D unresolved. This CDR3 comprises 14 residues. V gave up 5 bases and J gave up 1 base, with 9 bases separating them. Germline CDR1 reads ENHRY; CDR2 reads SYGVKD. This chain's CDR3 is CAISPRESGNTIYF. The CDR3 nucleotides read TGTGCCATCAGTCCGCGGGAGTCTGGAAACACCATATATTTT.

This clonotype was picked up a small number of times. This chain joins TRBV7-9 and TRBJ1-6; D ambiguous. The CDR3 totals 14 residues. Looked up from germline, CDR1 is SEHNR and CDR2 is FQNEAQ (reference sequence). The V end was cut by 5 bases, the J end by 7 bases, with 12 bases between. DNA for the CDR3: TGTGCCAGCAGCGGGGTGGACGGGAATTCACCCCTCCACTTT. It specifies CASSGVDGNSPLHF. The whole variable domain, remainder taken from reference TRBV7-9 and TRBJ1-6, is DTGVSQNPRHKITKRGQNVTFRCDPISEHNRLYWYRQTLGQGPEFLTYFQNEAQLEKSRLLSDRFSAERPKGSFSTLEIQRTEQGDSAMYLCASSGVDGNSPLHFGNGTRLTVT.

The table lists this clonotype with many counts. The CDR3 DNA reads as TGTGCCAGCAGCCATAGCCAAAGCAATCAGCCCCAGCATTTT. Translated, it gives CASSHSQSNQPQHF. This chain joins TRBV4-2 and TRBJ1-5; unclear D gene. Trimming shortened V by 3 bases and J by 1 base, and 7 bases separated the two germline ends. CDR1 LGHNA and CDR2 YNFKEQ come from the germline V gene. There are 14 residues in the CDR3.

This clonotype has more than one count but fewer than ten. The chain links TRBV7-2 to TRBJ1-2; no reliable D call. The CDR3 length is 12 residues. Trimming took 6 bases from V and 7 from J, leaving 12 bases between them. Germline-derived CDR1 and CDR2 are SGHTA and FQGNSA. CDR3: CASSLLDGGYTF. CDR3 nucleotide sequence: TGTGCCAGCAGTTTACTAGACGGTGGCTACACCTTC.

This clonotype has ten or more counts. J is TRBJ2-2 and V is TRBV29-1; D is possibly TRBD2 (5 bases). V lost 4 bases and J lost 0, with 9 bases in between. The CDR3 loop spans 14 amino acids. Germline loops: CDR1 SQVTM, CDR2 ANQGSEA. The CDR3 nucleotides read TGCAGCGTTGGGAGCGGAACGAACACCGGGGAGCTGTTTTTT. This sequence encodes CSVGSGTNTGELFF.

This chain uses TRBV6-2 or TRBV6-3 with TRBJ2-5; no definite D call. Germline CDR1 MNHEY, CDR2 SVGEGT. The CDR3 loop spans 13 amino acids. V gave up 6 bases and J gave up 5 bases, with 13 bases separating them. The CDR3 is CASRRHVEETQYF. CDR3 DNA: TGTGCCAGCAGGCGGCATGTGGAGGAGACCCAGTACTTC.

The gene calls are TRBV6-1 and TRBJ1-5, with TRBD1 matching 7 bases. This CDR3 has 16 amino acids. V was clipped by 5 bases and J by 2 bases; unmatched bases: 9. Looked up from germline, CDR1 is MNHNS and CDR2 is SASEGT. The CDR3 DNA follows: TGTGCCAGCAGTCCAACGAGGGGGACAGGCAATCAGCCCCAGCATTTT. Its protein product is CASSPTRGTGNQPQHF.

This clonotype was seen more than once but under ten times. The rearrangement joins TRBV5-1 to TRBJ1-3; D is undetermined. Trimming removed 0 bases at V and 2 bases at J, with 6 bases between. Germline V gives CDR1 SGHRS, CDR2 YFSETQ. This CDR3 is built from 14 residues. The CDR3 loop is CASSLGSTGNTIYF. The CDR3 nucleotides are TGCGCCAGCAGCTTGGGGTCCACTGGAAACACCATATATTTT.

In its sample, this clonotype was seen a few times. The V and J genes are TRBV23-1 and TRBJ2-3; either TRBD1 or TRBD2 may supply D (5 bases each). TRBV23-1 is given ORF status, its function remaining uncertain. The V end was cut by 1 base, the J end by 6 bases, with 5 bases between. The CDR3 extends over 12 amino acids. The CDR3, as DNA: TGCGCCAGCAGTCAATGGGGGGATACGCAGTATTTT. Residues: CASSQWGDTQYF.

This clonotype was recorded a few times. This chain connects TRBV7-2 to TRBJ2-2; TRBD2 matches at 10 bases. Per the germline V gene, CDR1 is SGHTA and CDR2 is FQGNSA. CDR3 length equals 16 residues. V lost 3 bases and J lost 4; bases outside the gene matches: 5. CDR3: CASSFTSGVGTGELFF. In nucleotides, the CDR3 is TGTGCCAGCAGCTTTACTAGCGGGGTGGGCACCGGGGAGCTGTTTTTT. Complete variable domain (other parts from reference TRBV7-2 and TRBJ2-2): GAGVSQSPSNKVTEKGKDVELRCDPISGHTALYWYRQSLGQGLEFLIYFQGNSAPDKSGLPSDRFSAERTGGSVSTLTIQRTQQEDSAVYLCASSFTSGVGTGELFFGEGSRLTVL.

The chain links TRBV7-6 to TRBJ2-5; the D gene is possibly TRBD2 (6 bases). Trimming removed 5 bases at V and 5 bases at J, with 24 bases between. CDR1 SGHVS and CDR2 FNYEAQ come from the germline V gene. The CDR3 covers 17 residues. The CDR3 reads CASSRTVREPIGETQYF. As DNA, the CDR3 is TGTGCCAGCAGCAGAACAGTCCGGGAGCCCATCGGGGAGACCCAGTACTTC.

This clonotype occurred a few times. V usage is TRBV12-3 or TRBV12-4 and J usage is TRBJ2-3, with 11 positions matching TRBD1. The CDR3 is 19 amino acids. V gave up 3 bases and J gave up 6 bases; unmatched junction bases: 17. The CDR3 nucleotides are TGTGCCAGCAGTTTTCCCGACGGGCGGGGACAGGGGGGCAAGGATACGCAGTATTTT. Amino acid sequence: CASSFPDGRGQGGKDTQYF.

The chain joins TRBV4-3 to TRBJ1-2; tentative D call: TRBD1 (6 bases). Germline values: CDR1 LGHNA, CDR2 YSLEER. The CDR3 contains 17 residues. V lost 0 bases to trimming and J lost 0 bases, with 14 bases between them. DNA of the CDR3: TGCGCCAGCAGCCAAGAAATGTGGGGGGCTGCTAACTATGGCTACACCTTC. Residues: CASSQEMWGAANYGYTF.

The rearrangement uses TRBV18 and TRBJ2-7, with a weak D call TRBD1 (5 bases). The CDR3 contains 14 residues. Trimming left V 0 bases short and J 6 bases short, with 12 bases between. The germline V gene encodes CDR1 KGHSH and CDR2 LQKENI. CDR3 amino acids: CASSPPGRVGEQYF. CDR3 DNA sequence: TGTGCCAGCTCACCACCGGGCAGGGTGGGCGAGCAGTACTTC.

The J gene is TRBJ1-4, the V gene TRBV28, with TRBD1 identical over 7 bases. The germline CDR1 and CDR2 sequences are MDHEN and SYDVKM. This CDR3 comprises 18 residues. Trimming took 6 bases from V and 5 from J; bases not matched to a gene: 18. The CDR3 is CASSSKQGLPLVNEKLFF. CDR3 DNA: TGTGCCAGCAGCTCTAAACAGGGGCTACCCCTTGTAAATGAAAAACTGTTTTTT.

J is TRBJ2-5 and V is TRBV18, with unresolved D. Germline V gives CDR1 KGHSH, CDR2 LQKENI. CDR3 length: 13 residues. Trimming took off 3 bases at V and 1 base at J, with 6 bases between the two ends. CDR3 in DNA: TGTGCCAGCTCACCGGCCATCCAAGAGACCCAGTACTTC. This encodes CASSPAIQETQYF.

This clonotype was counted at least ten times. The chain has TRBV5-1 and TRBJ2-3; a possible D gene is TRBD1 (5 bases). This CDR3 is built from 20 residues. V was trimmed by 4 bases and J by 5 bases, leaving 32 bases between them. The germline V gene encodes CDR1 SGHRS and CDR2 YFSETQ. CDR3 sequence: CASSLTHGHQKGFVLDTQYF. For the CDR3, the DNA is TGCGCCAGCAGCCTTACCCACGGACACCAAAAAGGTTTCGTCTTAGATACGCAGTATTTT. Full variable domain (rest looked up from reference TRBV5-1 and TRBJ2-3): KAGVTQTPRYLIKTRGQQVTLSCSPISGHRSVSWYQQTPGQGLQFLFEYFSETQRNKGNFPGRFSGRQFSNSRSEMNVSTLELGDSALYLCASSLTHGHQKGFVLDTQYFGPGTRLTVL.

This clonotype was seen ten or more times. The rearrangement joins TRBV5-1 to TRBJ2-7; D is unresolved. There are 11 residues in the CDR3. V lost 0 bases to trimming and J lost 6 bases, with 4 bases between them. The germline V gene has CDR1 SGHRS and CDR2 YFSETQ. Here the CDR3 DNA reads TGCGCCAGCAGCTTGGACCGCGAGCAGTACTTC. It translates to CASSLDREQYF.